This note documents a single TCR beta chain sequence. The specificity of this receptor is unknown. Per-nucleotide qualities are absent, and no much larger clonotype sits a single base away. TCR CDR3 regions were amplified from genomic DNA by multiplex PCR using the deep immunoSEQ assay. Extracted genomic DNA from each cell subset was distributed evenly across all wells of several immunoSEQ 96-well plates, and each plate was treated as a replicate. Each replicate PCR for sorted subsets received about 210 ng genomic DNA, equal to about 30,000 T cell genomes. Purified libraries were quantified with a Qubit 3.0 fluorometer, sized on a Bioanalyzer 2100, and re-quantified with the KAPA Library Quantification kit. Every immunoSEQ 96-well plate was sequenced on a separate single-read 150-cycle Illumina NextSeq 550 flow cell. As for the original processing: Because the immunoSEQ output held only junctional sequences and lacked quality scores, the filtering could not match the filtering applied to full-length reads. Sequences were annotated with PyIR, a Python wrapper for IgBLAST v1.9, using IMGT germline references to assign V/J genes and CDR3. Any read was removed if the V/J assignment was weak (E-value above 1e-6), the CDR3 was missing, or the read contained stop codons, out-of-frame junctions, or ambiguous translated residues. V3J clonotypes were defined as sequences sharing the same inferred V gene, J gene, and CDR3 amino acid sequence. Percentage overlap between repertoires was computed as shared unique clonotypes divided by the size of the smaller repertoire. Richness of each repertoire was evaluated using RTK rarefaction, the Chao1 estimator, and Recon v2.1 estimates of unobserved clonotypes. OLGA was used to compute generation probabilities for all TCRbeta clonotypes that the gDNA method yielded from a handful of donors. Sourced from immuneACCESS, this table was stored by TCRdb with only in-frame sequences that have V and J called. A share of the clones is absent; for the studies checked, an unresolved V gene accounts for under half, and the remainder has no known explanation. V, J and clone size are taken as reported in that table, and D and trimming were inferred from the DNA itself. Counted in this sample were 800,000 to 1,200,000 clones; roughly 74% of them appeared once. The ten biggest clones cover approximately 0.56% of the sample.

The donors were healthy, HIV-negative adults with no recently reported acute infections or vaccinations. All donors were Caucasian adults living in Nashville, Tennessee, USA. CD4+ T cells were enriched through magnetic negative selection, after which naive cells were positively selected on CD45RA and the remaining negative fraction served as the memory subset. Blood was collected by leukapheresis, and PBMCs were isolated by Ficoll-Histopaque density gradient centrifugation and then cryopreserved in liquid nitrogen vapor phase. Purity and quantity of every magnetically sorted T cell population were checked by analytical flow cytometry. Genomic DNA was isolated from each sorted fraction and quantified by UV absorbance on a Nanodrop 2000c. Via the germline V gene (reference sequence), CDR1 is SEHNR and CDR2 FQNEAQ. From cysteine to phenylalanine, the CDR3 is 16 amino acids long. Solely the CDR3 DNA is kept, with 48 bases framed from the first base. Trimming removed 1 base from V and 2 bases from J; the gene matches leave 0 bases unexplained.

This sample is part of a study of shared clonotypes between healthy human individuals (dated by TCRdb to about 2020). At the level of the whole study: Two women and three men aged 18 to 49 years were included in the cohort. To estimate repertoire size and how much clonotypes are shared between individuals, the study performed deep sequencing of blood TCR repertoires from a few healthy adults. To increase sequencing depth and limit assay-specific biases, TCR repertoire library preparation and sequencing were carried out by different laboratories using diverse techniques. For each donor, CD4 naive and CD4 memory were each given three plates, CD8 naive was given two plates, and CD8 memory was given one plate. Each donor's leukapheresis produced roughly between roughly 0.85 and 9.5 billion PBMCs.

The paper's findings and limits, for the study overall: Rarefaction of sorted-subset datasets indicated incomplete sequencing despite the large sequencing depth. The genetic and exposure-history diversity represented was limited by the small number of donors. Sampling was restricted to blood, and TCR repertoires in tissues likely differ from the TCR repertoires found in blood. Pairwise subsampling indicated that sequencing depth was expected to affect the degree of clonotype sharing among donors. Larger estimated clonotype richness was generally found for naive subsets than for memory subsets. Clonotypes shared by all four sorted-subset donors showed higher generation probabilities than non-shared clonotypes. Around 5% of naive CD4, 3.5% of naive CD8, roughly 2.5% of memory CD4, and less than 0.45% of memory CD8 clonotypes were shared across several donors.

The source of this sequence is a man between 18 and 35 years old in good health. Some clones in this sample may be carry-over from other donors' samples. The chain is assembled from TRBV7-9 and TRBJ2-6, and TRBD1 matches 9 of the central bases. Sequenced sample: memory CD4+ T cells from PBMCs. Explained via the paper, the cell subset or site label denotes: CD45RA-negative fraction. CDR3 loop: CASSLGQGAGANVLTF. The sequenced DNA: TGTGCCAGCAGCTTAGGACAGGGGGCTGGGGCCAACGTCCTGACTTTC.